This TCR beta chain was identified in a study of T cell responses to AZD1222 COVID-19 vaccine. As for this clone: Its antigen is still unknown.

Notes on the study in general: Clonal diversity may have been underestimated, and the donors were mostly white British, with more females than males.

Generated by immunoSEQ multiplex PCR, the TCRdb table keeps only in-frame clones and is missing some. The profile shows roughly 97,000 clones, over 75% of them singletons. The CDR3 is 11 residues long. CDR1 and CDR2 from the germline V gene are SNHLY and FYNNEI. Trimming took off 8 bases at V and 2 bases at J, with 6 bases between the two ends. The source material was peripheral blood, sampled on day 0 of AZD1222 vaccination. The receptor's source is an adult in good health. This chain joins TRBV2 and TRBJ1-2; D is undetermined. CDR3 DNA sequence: TGTGCCAGCGGGAGAAACTATGGCTACACCTTC. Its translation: CASGRNYGYTF.